This TCR beta chain was sequenced during a study of cytomegalovirus exposure and HLA in healthy donors. V shed 0 bases and J shed 4 bases, with 11 bases lying between them. CDR3 length: 14 residues. Germline V CDR1 and CDR2: SGHRS, YFSETQ. The PCR made use of 60 Vbeta and 13 Jbeta primers. Produced via immunoSEQ multiplex PCR; TCRdb's table is partial and in-frame only. The sample consists of around 150,000 clones, less than 85% of them appearing once. The sequence derives from a man between 35 and 55 years old in good health and CMV-seronegative. Sequenced input: PBMCs. The V and J genes are TRBV5-1 and TRBJ2-7; unclear D gene. The CDR3 is CASSLVAAEYEQYF. CDR3 DNA sequence: TGCGCCAGCAGCTTGGTTGCGGCGGAGTACGAGCAGTACTTC.